This T cell receptor (beta chain) was identified during a study of spatial heterogeneity in lung cancer. CDR1 SGHRS and CDR2 YFSETQ come from the germline V gene. The CDR3 length is 13 residues. The V end was cut by 3 bases, the J end by 5 bases, with 11 bases between. Time point defined: blood at routine non-recurrence follow-up after resection. This clonotype showed up many times. Using its own MiXCR run on the 5' RACE reads, TCRdb lists one record per CDR3 protein. The table shows around 45,000 distinct CDR3 sequences, with about 23% occurring only once. This material consisted of PBMCs, taken at follow-up. The genes are TRBV5-1 and TRBJ1-1; no clear D. This sequence was found in a female donor with early-stage non-small cell lung cancer. Here the CDR3 reads CASSSDGRTEAFF. The CDR3 DNA is TGCGCCAGCAGCTCGGACGGGAGGACTGAAGCTTTCTTT.